These 13 T cell receptor beta chains came from one sample sequenced in a study of PD-1 blockade in classical Hodgkin lymphoma. The data were produced by immunoSEQ multiplex PCR, yet TCRdb's version contains in-frame clones alone and is incomplete. Of approximately 45,000 clones in the sample, around two thirds were seen once. Time point specified: cycle 4 day 1 (C4D1), after about 6 weeks of nivolumab. Relapse was seen in all patients after autologous stem cell transplantation, and brentuximab vedotin exposure was variable. Material: peripheral blood mononuclear cells (PBMCs), obtained before the fourth cycle of nivolumab. The source of these receptors is a human donor with classical Hodgkin lymphoma.

This clone was seen a handful of times. This rearrangement joins TRBV29-1 to TRBJ1-5; D may be TRBD1 (6 bases). CDR1 is SQVTM, CDR2 ANQGSEA, per germline. The CDR3 covers 16 residues. The V end was cut by 8 bases, the J end by 1 base, with 21 bases between. The CDR3 reads CSLLAGRGGSNQPQHF. Written as DNA, the CDR3 is TGCAGCCTCTTGGCCGGCCGAGGGGGAAGCAATCAGCCCCAGCATTTT.

This clone has a count of ten or more. The chain recombines TRBV9 with TRBJ1-1; the D is unclear. The CDR3 totals 15 residues. The germline V gene encodes CDR1 SGDLS and CDR2 YYNGEE. V lost 6 bases and J 4 bases, leaving 19 bases between the germline ends. Written as DNA, the CDR3 is TGTGCCAGCACCCTGTCTGGAGGGCAGACCACTGAAGCTTTCTTT. It is translated as CASTLSGGQTTEAFF.

This clone was recorded once. The chain combines TRBV9 with TRBJ2-5, with 11 positions matching TRBD2. Trimming at V came to 0 bases and at J to 4 bases, leaving 2 bases not matched to a gene. Germline CDR1 SGDLS, CDR2 YYNGEE. This CDR3 has 15 residues. This chain's CDR3 is CASSVGLAGGETQYF. CDR3 bases: TGTGCCAGCAGCGTAGGTCTAGCGGGAGGAGAGACCCAGTACTTC.

V usage is TRBV6-5 and J usage is TRBJ2-5; D remains ambiguous. The CDR3 totals 13 residues. Deletions cut 6 bases from V and 4 bases from J, with 12 bases between. Germline V gene data show CDR1 as MNHEY and CDR2 as SVGAGI. The CDR3, as DNA: TGTGCCAGCAGACTACCGACTGGAGAGACCCAGTACTTC. Protein sequence: CASRLPTGETQYF.

A note on this clone: At one of its ends the junction is not consistent with the germline gene, which may arise from a read error. J is TRBJ2-5 and V is TRBV7-7; 10 bases map to TRBD1. Germline-derived CDR1 and CDR2 are SSHAT and FNYEAQ (reference sequence). The CDR3 contains 13 residues. In DNA form, the CDR3 reads TGTGCCAGCAGCTTAGAGACTACCGGGACAGGGGACTTC. Its translation: CASSLETTGTGDF.

The chain has TRBV7-9 and TRBJ1-2; D is perhaps TRBD1 (5 bases). The germline gives CDR1 SEHNR, CDR2 FQNEAQ (reference sequence). CDR3 length equals 15 residues. The V end lost 3 bases, the J end lost 2 bases, and 13 bases lay between the germline ends. CDR3 amino acids: CASSFYSRENYGYTF. The CDR3 nucleotides read TGTGCCAGCAGCTTTTACTCCAGGGAAAACTATGGCTACACCTTC.

This rearrangement joins TRBV4-2 to TRBJ1-5; D is unclear. V was pared by 1 base and J by 4 bases, with 5 bases between. The CDR3 contains 13 residues. Germline assignment: CDR1 LGHNA and CDR2 YNFKEQ. CDR3 in amino acids: CASSQVGNQPQHF. CDR3 bases: TGTGCCAGCAGCCAAGTGGGGAATCAGCCCCAGCATTTT.

By sample fraction, this clone is medium-sized. The V call is TRBV7-6, the J call TRBJ2-7, with 10 bases matching TRBD2. V shed 2 bases and J 6 bases; nucleotides not matched to a gene: 7. The V gene's germline CDR1 is SGHVS and CDR2 FNYEAQ. The CDR3 length is 15 residues. Here the CDR3 DNA reads TGTGCCAGCAGCTTATTTGTAGCGGGAGGAGGCGAGCAGTACTTC. It encodes CASSLFVAGGGEQYF.

J is TRBJ2-1 and V is TRBV28; 8 bases line up with TRBD2. This CDR3 contains 17 residues. The junction had 14 bases not matched to a gene; V was cut back by 3 bases and J by 7 bases. Germline CDR1 MDHEN, CDR2 SYDVKM. CDR3 region: CASSFHGVAGRGNEQFF. The DNA for the CDR3 is TGTGCCAGCAGTTTTCACGGGGTAGCGGGGCGGGGTAATGAGCAGTTCTTC.

J is TRBJ2-1 and V is TRBV14; the D is unclear. Between the trimmed V and J ends, which lost 4 bases and 2 bases, there was a span of 12 bases. Per the germline V gene, CDR1 is SGHDN and CDR2 is FVKESK. The CDR3 has 15 amino acids. The CDR3 spells CASSPYSLPYNEQFF. DNA for the CDR3: TGTGCCAGCAGCCCCTACTCATTACCCTACAATGAGCAGTTCTTC.

This clone was detected a few times. This sequence joins TRBV5-1 and TRBJ1-2; TRBD1 aligns across 9 bases. Trimming removed 4 bases from V and 2 bases from J; junction bases left unmatched: 12. This CDR3 comprises 17 residues. Germline V gene data show CDR1 as SGHRS and CDR2 as YFSETQ. The CDR3 spells CASSRGQGSLGNYGYTF. DNA of the CDR3: TGCGCCAGCAGCAGGGGACAGGGCAGCTTAGGAAACTATGGCTACACCTTC. Supplemented by reference TRBV5-1 and TRBJ1-2, the full variable domain reads KAGVTQTPRYLIKTRGQQVTLSCSPISGHRSVSWYQQTPGQGLQFLFEYFSETQRNKGNFPGRFSGRQFSNSRSEMNVSTLELGDSALYLCASSRGQGSLGNYGYTFGSGTRLTVV.

The rearrangement joins TRBV27 to TRBJ1-5, with D unclear. There are 14 residues in the CDR3. Looked up from germline, CDR1 is MNHEY and CDR2 is SMNVEV (reference sequence). V was shortened by 8 bases and J by 0 bases, with 11 bases between the two germline ends. CDR3 region: CASGGQYSNQPQHF. The CDR3, as DNA: TGTGCCAGCGGCGGGCAGTATAGCAATCAGCCCCAGCATTTT.

The genes are TRBV15 and TRBJ2-3; TRBD2 matches 11 bases. CDR3 length: 17 amino acids. V lost 0 bases to trimming and J lost 3 bases; unmatched junction nucleotides: 5. Germline V gene lookup returns CDR1 LNHNV and CDR2 YYDKDF (reference sequence). The CDR3 nucleotides are TGTGCCACCAGCAGAGAAGCTAGCGGGAGGAGAACAGATACGCAGTATTTT. Translation gives CATSREASGRRTDTQYF.